The present T cell receptor (beta chain) was sequenced within a study of blood T cell repertoires in COVID-19. Trimming cost V 2 bases and J 4 bases; bases outside gene matches: 6. Per germline, CDR1 SGHTA and CDR2 FQGTGA. The CDR3 loop spans 17 amino acids. Method: immunoSEQ multiplex PCR; TCRdb's copy keeps in-frame clones and lacks some. The data contain 250,000 to 350,000 clones, about 89% of them singletons. The specimen was peripheral blood. The chain joins TRBV7-3 to TRBJ1-3; 12 bases are a match to TRBD1. This clonotype was obtained from an older woman with acute or convalescent COVID-19. The CDR3 DNA reads TGTGCCAGCAGCTTATCTTCGGGACAGGGGGCGGGAAACACCATATATTTT. Protein product: CASSLSSGQGAGNTIYF.